This T cell receptor (beta chain) was observed in a study of T cell responses to AZD1222 COVID-19 vaccine. V dropped 3 bases and J dropped 2 bases, with 8 bases sitting between them. Per germline, CDR1 KGHSH and CDR2 LQKENI. This CDR3 has 15 residues. Profiled with immunoSEQ multiplex PCR; TCRdb holds only in-frame clones, not every one. The sample includes more than 140,000 clones, around 88% seen only once; the top ten take 2% to 2.5%. The origin of this receptor is an adult in good health. The starting material was peripheral blood, obtained on day 0 of AZD1222 vaccination. V is TRBV18 and J is TRBJ2-6; no clear D. The CDR3 region has the DNA TGTGCCAGCTCACCGCAAAAGGCTGGGGCCAACGTCCTGACTTTC. It translates to CASSPQKAGANVLTF.